The rows below give T cell receptor beta chains drawn from one sample of a study of early T cells in non-severe SARS-CoV-2 infection. One entry per CDR3 protein results from TCRdb running MiXCR on the 5' RACE reads. The sample carries 37,000 or so distinct CDR3 sequences, over 4% recorded once. The sequencing input was whole blood. The receptor set was obtained from an adult who was a healthcare worker with PCR-confirmed SARS-CoV-2 infection or an uninfected control (not recorded which). The CDR3 runs from the conserved cysteine through the conserved F or W.

V gene,J gene,CDR3 protein
TRBV6-5,TRBJ1-3,CASQVPSGNTIYF
TRBV20-1,TRBJ2-3,CSASLASGSDTQYF
TRBV7-2,TRBJ2-1,CASSLIAVRNEQFF
TRBV18,TRBJ2-2,CASSPGLAGRNHGELFF
TRBV7-2,TRBJ2-5,CASSYQETQYF
TRBV20-1,TRBJ2-3,CSASLGGLTDTQYF
TRBV11-2,TRBJ2-1,CASSYVGNNEQFF
TRBV5-1,TRBJ2-5,CASSKPQETQYF
TRBV18,TRBJ2-7,CASSPPGNYEQYF
TRBV6-2/TRBV6-3,TRBJ2-5,CASSPLWTPSTQYF
TRBV4-3,TRBJ1-1,CASSQGYGEVGAFF
TRBV18,TRBJ2-3,CASSISWTSGGTDTQYF
TRBV13,TRBJ2-3,CASSLYRGGDTQYF
TRBV20-1,TRBJ2-7,CSAHPAGNYEQYF
TRBV4-1,TRBJ1-2,CASSQDQESYGYTF
TRBV7-2,TRBJ2-7,CASSRIGRDEQYF
TRBV5-1,TRBJ2-1,CASTLAGAYNEQFF
TRBV3-1,TRBJ1-5,CASSQYSNQPQHF
TRBV23-1,TRBJ1-1,CASRDRGVISIVTEAFF
TRBV20-1,TRBJ1-2,CSARPGEGIGYTF
TRBV6-4,TRBJ2-1,CASSDSPTLEYNEQFF
TRBV20-1,TRBJ2-1,CSARDPSGRAVDEQFF
TRBV4-1,TRBJ2-3,CASSQDGSGGVTDTQYF
TRBV18,TRBJ2-7,CASSPPSSSYEQYF
TRBV14,TRBJ2-7,CASSLSPWGGGYEQYF
TRBV3-1,TRBJ2-5,CASSQGSPTQYF
TRBV7-9,TRBJ2-3,CASSLASRFTSGGTADTQYF
TRBV9,TRBJ2-1,CASSVVDYEQFF
TRBV12-3/TRBV12-4,TRBJ1-2,CASYGAGQKKYGYTF
TRBV4-3,TRBJ1-2,CASSRDRGTSYGYTF
TRBV20-1,TRBJ2-3,CSARVGWSTDTQYF
TRBV28,TRBJ2-1,CASSSSQRRAYNEQFF
TRBV2,TRBJ2-1,CASSEIARNEQFF
TRBV6-2/TRBV6-3,TRBJ2-1,CASSPSGGEQFF
TRBV15,TRBJ2-5,CATSKVGILGQETQYF
TRBV7-2,TRBJ1-2,CASSLRRGGYGYTF
TRBV4-1,TRBJ2-2,CASSQDEAGVTGELFF
TRBV6-1,TRBJ2-5,CASSPNRETQYF
TRBV5-6,TRBJ1-1,CASSLSFFGKTEAFF
TRBV7-2,TRBJ1-1,CASIGWDTEAFF
TRBV6-5,TRBJ1-1,CASSKYTEAFF
TRBV12-3/TRBV12-4,TRBJ1-6,CASSLSRQGENSPLHF
TRBV6-6,TRBJ1-6,CATTGTGGHSLHF
TRBV12-2,TRBJ1-6,CASRSEDSFNSPLHF
TRBV18,TRBJ1-2,CASSPRTDEGYTF
TRBV7-2,TRBJ1-4,CASGPGPNEKLFF
TRBV7-2,TRBJ2-7,CASSFNLYEQYF
TRBV3-1,TRBJ2-7,CASSQGGLAYTYEQYF
TRBV28,TRBJ2-5,CASSHQRTAQETQYF